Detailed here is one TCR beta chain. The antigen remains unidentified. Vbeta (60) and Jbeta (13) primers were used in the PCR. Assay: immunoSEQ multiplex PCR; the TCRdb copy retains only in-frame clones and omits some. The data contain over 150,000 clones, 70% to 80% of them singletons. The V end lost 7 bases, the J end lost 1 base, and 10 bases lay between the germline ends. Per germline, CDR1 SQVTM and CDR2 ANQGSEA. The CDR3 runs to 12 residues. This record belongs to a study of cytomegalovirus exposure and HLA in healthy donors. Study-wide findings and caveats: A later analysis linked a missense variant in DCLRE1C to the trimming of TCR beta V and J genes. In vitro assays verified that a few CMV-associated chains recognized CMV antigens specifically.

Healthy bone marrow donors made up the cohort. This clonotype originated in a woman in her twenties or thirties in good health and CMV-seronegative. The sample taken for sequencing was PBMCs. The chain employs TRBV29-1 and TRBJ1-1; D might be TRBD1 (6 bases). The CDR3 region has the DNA TGCAGCGCCGTGACAGGGAACACTGAAGCTTTCTTT. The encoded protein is CSAVTGNTEAFF. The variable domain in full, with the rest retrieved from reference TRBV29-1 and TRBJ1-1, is SAVISQKPSRDICQRGTSLTIQCQVDSQVTMMFWYRQQPGQSLTLIATANQGSEATYESGFVIDKFPISRPNLTFSTLTVSNMSPEDSSIYLCSAVTGNTEAFFGQGTRLTVV.